This entry features one T cell receptor (beta chain) sequence. After removal of 3 bases from V and 4 bases from J, the junction contained 8 bases not matched to a gene. Germline CDR1 is KGHDR and CDR2 is SFDVKD. The CDR3 extends over 17 amino acids. This sample stems from a study of T cell responses to AZD1222 COVID-19 vaccine. Here immunoSEQ multiplex PCR was the method, and the copy in TCRdb shows in-frame clones only, minus some. The sample records over 140,000 clones, just under 95% being singletons. Sequenced here: peripheral blood, sampled on day 0 of AZD1222 vaccination. The genes are TRBV24-1 and TRBJ2-2, with 9 bases matching TRBD1. The sequence was collected from an adult in good health. The CDR3 reads CATSDPRDRAGTGELFF. In nucleotides, the CDR3 is TGTGCCACCAGTGATCCCCGGGACAGGGCGGGCACCGGGGAGCTGTTTTTT.